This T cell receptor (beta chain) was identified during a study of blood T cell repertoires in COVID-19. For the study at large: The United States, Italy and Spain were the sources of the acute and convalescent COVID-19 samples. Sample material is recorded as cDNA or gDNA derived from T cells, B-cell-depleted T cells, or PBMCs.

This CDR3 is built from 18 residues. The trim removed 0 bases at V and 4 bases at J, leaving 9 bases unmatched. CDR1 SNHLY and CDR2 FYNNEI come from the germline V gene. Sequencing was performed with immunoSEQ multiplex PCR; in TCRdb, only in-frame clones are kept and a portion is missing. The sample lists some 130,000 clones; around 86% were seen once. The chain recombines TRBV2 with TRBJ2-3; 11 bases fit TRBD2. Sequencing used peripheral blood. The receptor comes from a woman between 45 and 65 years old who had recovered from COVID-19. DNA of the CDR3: TGTGCCAGCAGTGAAGCCCTAGCGGGGGGCGGAGGAGCAGATACGCAGTATTTT. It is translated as CASSEALAGGGGADTQYF. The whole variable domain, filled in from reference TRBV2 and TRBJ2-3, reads EPEVTQTPSHQVTQMGQEVILRCVPISNHLYFYWYRQILGQKVEFLVSFYNNEISEKSEIFDDQFSVERPDGSNFTLKIRSTKLEDSAMYFCASSEALAGGGGADTQYFGPGTRLTVL.